This T cell receptor beta chain was observed in a study of T cells in localized non-small cell lung cancer. Study-level findings and limits: There were a median roughly 60 of the top 100 tumor clones appearing in adjacent lung. Sequencing involved a lone tumor region, leaving heterogeneity possible. Exceeding tumor, uninvolved adjacent lung had the highest T cell clonality. Higher blood T cell density went with longer overall survival.

Data came from immunoSEQ multiplex PCR; TCRdb stores just in-frame clones and leaves some out. The table records tens of thousands of clones, 80% to 95% of them present only once. This clone has more than one count but fewer than ten. Its matching antigen is unknown. The sequencing used peripheral blood, collected before any cancer treatment. This sequence originates from a female donor aged 60 or older with stage I lung adenocarcinoma.

This chain's CDR3 is CASSLDSYGYTF. In nucleotides, the CDR3 is TGTGCCAGCAGCTTAGACTCCTATGGCTACACCTTC. This chain links TRBV7-9 with TRBJ1-2; D is undetermined. Germline loops: CDR1 SEHNR, CDR2 FQNEAQ (reference sequence). Between the trimmed V and J ends, which lost 1 base and 4 bases, there was a span of 4 bases. The CDR3 has 12 residues.